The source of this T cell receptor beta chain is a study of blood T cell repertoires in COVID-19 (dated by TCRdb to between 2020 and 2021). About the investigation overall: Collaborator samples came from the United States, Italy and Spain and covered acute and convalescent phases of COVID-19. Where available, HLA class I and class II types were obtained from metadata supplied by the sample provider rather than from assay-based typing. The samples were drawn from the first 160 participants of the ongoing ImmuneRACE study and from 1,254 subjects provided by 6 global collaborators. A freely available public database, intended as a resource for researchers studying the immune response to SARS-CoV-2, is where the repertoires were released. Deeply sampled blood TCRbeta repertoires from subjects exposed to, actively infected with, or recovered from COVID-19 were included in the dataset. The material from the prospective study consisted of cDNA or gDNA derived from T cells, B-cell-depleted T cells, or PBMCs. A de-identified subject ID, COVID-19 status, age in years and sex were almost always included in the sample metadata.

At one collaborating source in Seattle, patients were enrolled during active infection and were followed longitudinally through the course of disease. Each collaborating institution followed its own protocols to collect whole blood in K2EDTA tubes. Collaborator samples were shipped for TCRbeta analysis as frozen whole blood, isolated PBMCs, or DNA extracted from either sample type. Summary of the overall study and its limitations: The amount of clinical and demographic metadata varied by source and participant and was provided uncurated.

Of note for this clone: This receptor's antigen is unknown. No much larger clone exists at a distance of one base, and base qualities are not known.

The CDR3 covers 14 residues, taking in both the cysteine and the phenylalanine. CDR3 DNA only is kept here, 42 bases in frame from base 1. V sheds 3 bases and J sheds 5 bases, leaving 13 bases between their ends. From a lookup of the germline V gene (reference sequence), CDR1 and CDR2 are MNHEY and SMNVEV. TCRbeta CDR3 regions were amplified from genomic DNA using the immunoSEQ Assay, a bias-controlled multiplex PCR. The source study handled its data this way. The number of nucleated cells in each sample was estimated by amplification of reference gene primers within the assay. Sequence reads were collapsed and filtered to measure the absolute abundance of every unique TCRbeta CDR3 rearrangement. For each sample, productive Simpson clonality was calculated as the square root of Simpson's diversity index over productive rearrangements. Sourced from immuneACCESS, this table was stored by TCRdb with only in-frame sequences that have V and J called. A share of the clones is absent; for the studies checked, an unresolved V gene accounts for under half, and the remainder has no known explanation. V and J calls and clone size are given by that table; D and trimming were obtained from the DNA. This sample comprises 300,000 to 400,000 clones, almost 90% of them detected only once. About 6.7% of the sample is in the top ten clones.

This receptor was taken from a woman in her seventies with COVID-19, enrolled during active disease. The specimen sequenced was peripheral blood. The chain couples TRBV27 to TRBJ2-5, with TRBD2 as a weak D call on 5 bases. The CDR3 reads CASSFRGHWETQYF. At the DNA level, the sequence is TGTGCCAGCAGTTTTCGGGGTCACTGGGAGACCCAGTACTTC.